This is a list of T cell receptor beta chains from one sample in a study of Graves' ophthalmopathy and Graves' hyperthyroidism. TCRdb reprocessed the multiplex PCR reads via MiXCR and lists one record per CDR3 protein. The sample lists 600,000 to 700,000 distinct CDR3 sequences, more than 40% occurring once. What was sequenced was peripheral blood. The receptors shown here come from an adult man with Graves' ophthalmopathy. Each CDR3 is given with its conserved first and last residue. The D gene is left open where the match is weak. Clone size is not always given. Where it is, it says once, few, many or a class for expanded clones.

cdr3_aa cdr3_nt d_call j_call v_call clone_size
CASSVAPGPSGEQYF TGTGCCAGCAGCGTAGCCCCAGGCCCATCTGGCGAGCAGTACTTC - TRBJ2-7 TRBV9 many
CSVQGNYGYTF TGCAGCGTTCAGGGGAACTATGGCTACACCTTC - TRBJ1-2 TRBV29-1 many
CASSQKGAGGYTF TGTGCCAGCAGCCAAAAGGGGGCAGGCGGCTACACCTTC TRBD1 TRBJ1-2 TRBV7-9 -
CAIGESRFETQYF TGCGCCATCGGTGAGTCCCGCTTCGAGACCCAGTACTTC - TRBJ2-5 TRBV10-2 -
CATSDGYTF TGTGCCACCAGTGATGGCTACACCTTC - TRBJ1-2 TRBV24-1 many
CASSRNLWTEAFF TGTGCCAGCAGTCGTAATCTGTGGACTGAAGCTTTCTTT - TRBJ1-1 TRBV7-3 many
CSASIATDAPLHF TGCAGTGCTAGCATAGCTACGGACGCACCCCTCCACTTT - TRBJ1-6 TRBV20-1 many
CSVVRQGLFTGELFF TGCAGCGTTGTCCGGCAGGGTCTGTTCACCGGGGAGCTGTTTTTT - TRBJ2-2 TRBV29-1 many
CASSIAVGDYNEQFF TGTGCCAGTAGTATAGCAGTGGGAGATTACAATGAGCAGTTCTTC - TRBJ2-1 TRBV19 once
CATSRGSSGSYEQYF TGTGCCACCAGCAGAGGGTCTAGCGGGTCCTACGAGCAGTACTTC TRBD2 TRBJ2-7 TRBV15 many
CASSLGGTAYNSPLHF TGTGCCAGCAGCTTGGGAGGGACAGCTTATAATTCACCCCTCCACTTT TRBD1 TRBJ1-6 TRBV7-2 many
CASSLVDRAYEQYF TGTGCCAGCTCACTAGTGGACAGAGCCTACGAGCAGTACTTC - TRBJ2-7 TRBV9 few
CASSATSTMGYGYTF TGTGCCAGCAGTGCCACGAGCACAATGGGGTATGGCTACACCTTC - TRBJ1-2 TRBV6-1 many
CASSLDRGPRTEAFF TGTGCCAGCAGCTTAGATCGGGGGCCACGGACTGAAGCTTTCTTT - TRBJ1-1 TRBV11-2 -
CASNLETSGGINEQFF TGTGCCAGCAACCTCGAGACTAGCGGGGGGATCAATGAGCAGTTCTTC TRBD2 TRBJ2-1 TRBV7-2 few
CASSPDTHEQYF TGTGCCAGCAGCCCAGACACCCACGAGCAGTACTTC - TRBJ2-7 TRBV4-2 few
CASSIGVAASYEQYF TGTGCCAGTAGTATTGGGGTAGCCGCATCCTACGAGCAGTACTTC - TRBJ2-7 TRBV19 many
CASSESIAGGADQPQHF TGTGCCAGCAGTGAAAGTATCGCAGGGGGCGCAGATCAGCCCCAGCATTTT TRBD1 TRBJ1-5 TRBV10-3 -
CASSERLQSLGSGANVLTF TGTGCCAGCAGTGAACGCCTCCAAAGTCTGGGCTCTGGGGCCAACGTCCTGACTTTC - TRBJ2-6 TRBV2 few
CASSEGVPTIYGYTF TGTGCCAGCAGTGAAGGAGTCCCTACGATCTATGGCTACACCTTC - TRBJ1-2 TRBV10-3 -
CATSSLRVREKLFF TGTGCCACCAGCTCCCTGCGGGTGAGGGAAAAACTGTTTTTT - TRBJ1-4 TRBV15 once
CASSKGPRVTGELFF TGTGCCAGCAGCAAAGGACCTAGGGTCACCGGGGAGCTGTTTTTT - TRBJ2-2 TRBV7-3 few
CASSYVGSDRPYEQYF TGTGCCAGCAGTTACGTGGGGTCGGACCGACCCTACGAGCAGTACTTC - TRBJ2-7 TRBV6-6 -
CSARLAGGGEKLFF TGCAGTGCTAGGCTGGCTGGGGGCGGTGAAAAACTGTTTTTT - TRBJ1-4 TRBV20-1 -
CASSLGRAGLNSPLHF TGTGCCAGCAGCTTAGGCAGGGCTGGCCTCAATTCACCCCTCCACTTT - TRBJ1-6 TRBV7-2 -
CASSFPHLAGGQYYEQYF TGTGCCAGCAGCTTTCCCCACCTAGCGGGAGGGCAATACTACGAGCAGTACTTC TRBD2 TRBJ2-7 TRBV14 few
CSAGTGLEQYF TGCAGTGCTGGGACAGGACTCGAGCAGTACTTC TRBD1 TRBJ2-7 TRBV20-1 -
CASSAPQGAGETQYF TGTGCCAGCAGTGCCCCACAGGGGGCAGGTGAGACCCAGTACTTC TRBD1 TRBJ2-5 TRBV6-6 many
CAIGGATNEKLFF TGTGCCATTGGGGGGGCGACTAATGAAAAACTGTTTTTT - TRBJ1-4 TRBV19 many
CASSYFHFPGAANEKLFF TGTGCCAGCAGTTACTTCCATTTCCCGGGGGCCGCTAATGAAAAACTGTTTTTT - TRBJ1-4 TRBV10-3 -
CASSQVRGIFRNEQFF TGTGCCAGCAGCCAGGTCAGGGGGATATTTCGGAATGAGCAGTTCTTC TRBD1 TRBJ2-1 TRBV2 -
CASRYGGELSF TGCGCCAGCAGATACGGGGGGGAGCTGTCTTTT TRBD2 TRBJ2-2 TRBV10-2 -
CASSLTGGLGEQYF TGTGCCAGCAGCTTAACAGGGGGCTTGGGCGAGCAGTACTTC TRBD1 TRBJ2-7 TRBV13 -
CASSSMGQGAKNTEAFF TGTGCCAGCAGCTCAATGGGACAGGGTGCCAAAAACACTGAAGCTTTCTTT TRBD1 TRBJ1-1 TRBV11-3 many
CASSDGQGLDEKLFF TGTGCCAGCAGCGACGGACAGGGGCTGGATGAAAAACTGTTTTTT TRBD1 TRBJ1-4 TRBV7-3 -